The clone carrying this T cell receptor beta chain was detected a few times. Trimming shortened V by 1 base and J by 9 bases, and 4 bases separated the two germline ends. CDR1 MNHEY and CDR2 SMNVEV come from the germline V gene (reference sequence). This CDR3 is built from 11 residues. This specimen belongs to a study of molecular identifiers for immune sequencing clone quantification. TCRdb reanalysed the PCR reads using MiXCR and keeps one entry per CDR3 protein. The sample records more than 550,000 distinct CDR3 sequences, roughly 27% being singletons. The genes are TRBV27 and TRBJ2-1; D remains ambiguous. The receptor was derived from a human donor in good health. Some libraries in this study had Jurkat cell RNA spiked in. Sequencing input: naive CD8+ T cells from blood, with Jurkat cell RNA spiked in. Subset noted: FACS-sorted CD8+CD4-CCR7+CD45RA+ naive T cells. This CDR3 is CASSLFGEQFF. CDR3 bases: TGTGCCAGCAGTTTATTTGGTGAGCAGTTCTTC.